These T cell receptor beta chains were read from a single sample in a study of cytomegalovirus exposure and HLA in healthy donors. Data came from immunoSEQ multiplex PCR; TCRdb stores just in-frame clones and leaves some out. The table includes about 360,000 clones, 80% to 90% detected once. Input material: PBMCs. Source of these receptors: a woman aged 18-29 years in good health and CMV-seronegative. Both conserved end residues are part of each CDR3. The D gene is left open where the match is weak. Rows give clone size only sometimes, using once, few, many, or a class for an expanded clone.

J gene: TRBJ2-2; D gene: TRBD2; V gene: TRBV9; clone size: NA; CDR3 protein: CASSPRLADTGELFF; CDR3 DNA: TGTGCCAGCAGCCCCAGACTAGCGGACACCGGGGAGCTGTTTTTT
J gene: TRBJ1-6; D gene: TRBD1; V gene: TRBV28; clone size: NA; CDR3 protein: CASSIQGAPSSPLHF; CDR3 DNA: TGTGCCAGCAGTATACAGGGGGCGCCTAGTTCACCCCTCCACTTT
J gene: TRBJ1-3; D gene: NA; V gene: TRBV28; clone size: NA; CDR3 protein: CASSLSSGNTIYF; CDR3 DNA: TGTGCCAGCAGCCTTAGCTCTGGAAACACCATATATTTT
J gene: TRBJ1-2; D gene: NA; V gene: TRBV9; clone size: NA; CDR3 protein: CASSAMSLLYGYTF; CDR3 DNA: TGTGCCAGCAGCGCGATGTCCCTACTCTATGGCTACACCTTC
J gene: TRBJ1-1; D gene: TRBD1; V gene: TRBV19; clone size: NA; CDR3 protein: CASSPTGVTEAFF; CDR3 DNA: TGTGCCAGTAGCCCCACAGGGGTCACTGAAGCTTTCTTT
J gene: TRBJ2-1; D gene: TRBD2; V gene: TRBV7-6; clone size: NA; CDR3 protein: CASSPGSSGGYNEQFF; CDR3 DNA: TGTGCCAGCAGCCCTGGATCTAGCGGGGGGTACAATGAGCAGTTCTTC
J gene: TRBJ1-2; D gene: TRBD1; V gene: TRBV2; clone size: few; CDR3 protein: CASSPGTVNYGYTF; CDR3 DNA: TGTGCCAGCAGTCCTGGGACAGTTAACTATGGCTACACCTTC
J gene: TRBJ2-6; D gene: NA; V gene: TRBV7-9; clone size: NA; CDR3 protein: CASSQSSSGANVLTF; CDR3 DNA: TGTGCCAGCAGCCAGTCAAGCTCTGGGGCCAACGTCCTGACTTTC
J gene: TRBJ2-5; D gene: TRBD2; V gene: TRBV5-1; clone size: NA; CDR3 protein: CASTRTSGGGETQYF; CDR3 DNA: TGCGCCAGCACCCGGACTAGCGGGGGGGGAGAGACCCAGTACTTC
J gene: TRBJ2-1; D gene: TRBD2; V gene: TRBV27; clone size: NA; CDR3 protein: CASRQAGGSYNEQFF; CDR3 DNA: TGTGCCAGCAGACAAGCGGGAGGCTCCTACAATGAGCAGTTCTTC
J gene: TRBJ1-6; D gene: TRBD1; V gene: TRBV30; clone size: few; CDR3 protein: CAWSVQGGHSPLHF; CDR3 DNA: TGTGCCTGGAGTGTACAAGGGGGCCATTCACCCCTCCACTTT
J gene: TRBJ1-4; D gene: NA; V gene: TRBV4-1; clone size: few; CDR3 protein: CASSQGYGGGEKLFF; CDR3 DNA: TGCGCCAGCAGCCAAGGGTACGGTGGAGGGGAAAAACTGTTTTTT
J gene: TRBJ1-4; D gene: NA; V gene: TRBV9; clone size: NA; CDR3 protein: CASSPNLATNEKLFF; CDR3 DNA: TGTGCCAGCAGCCCTAACCTTGCAACTAATGAAAAACTGTTTTTT
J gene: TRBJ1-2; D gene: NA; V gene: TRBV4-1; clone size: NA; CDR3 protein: CASSQELGPRGDGYTF; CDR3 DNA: TGCGCCAGCAGCCAAGAATTAGGTCCTCGGGGTGATGGCTACACCTTC
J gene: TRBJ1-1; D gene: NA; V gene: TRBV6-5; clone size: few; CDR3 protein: CASFDMTTEAFF; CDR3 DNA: TGTGCCAGCTTCGACATGACCACTGAAGCTTTCTTT
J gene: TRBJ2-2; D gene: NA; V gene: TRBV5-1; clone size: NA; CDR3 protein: CASSSTPRGNTGELFF; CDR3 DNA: TGCGCCAGCAGCTCGACCCCCCGGGGGAACACCGGGGAGCTGTTTTTT
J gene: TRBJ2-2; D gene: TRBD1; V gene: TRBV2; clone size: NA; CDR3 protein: CASSILTGQLFGGELFF; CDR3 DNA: TGTGCCAGCAGTATATTGACAGGGCAATTGTTCGGCGGGGAGCTGTTTTTT
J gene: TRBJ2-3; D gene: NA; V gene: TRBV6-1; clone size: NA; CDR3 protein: CASSEGAGWPDTQYF; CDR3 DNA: TGTGCCAGCAGTGAAGGGGCAGGGTGGCCAGATACGCAGTATTTT
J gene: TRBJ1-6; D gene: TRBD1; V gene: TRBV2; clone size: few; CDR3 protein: CASSEPGQGSSPLHF; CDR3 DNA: TGTGCCAGCAGTGAACCGGGACAGGGGTCTTCACCCCTCCACTTT
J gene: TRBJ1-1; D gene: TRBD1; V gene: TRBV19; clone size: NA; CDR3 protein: CASGQGMYTEAFF; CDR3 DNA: TGTGCCAGTGGACAGGGTATGTACACTGAAGCTTTCTTT
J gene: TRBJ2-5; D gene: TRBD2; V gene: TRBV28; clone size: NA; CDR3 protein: CASSPRGAGGRGTQYF; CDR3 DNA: TGTGCCAGCAGTCCCCGGGGCGCGGGGGGCCGGGGGACCCAGTACTTC
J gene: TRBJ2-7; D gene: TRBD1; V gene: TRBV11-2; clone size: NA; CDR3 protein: CASSLDRVEQYF; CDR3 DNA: TGTGCCAGCAGCTTGGACAGGGTCGAGCAGTACTTC
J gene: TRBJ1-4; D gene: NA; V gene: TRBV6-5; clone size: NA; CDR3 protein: CASSPDRTNEKLFF; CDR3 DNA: TGTGCCAGCAGTCCAGACAGAACTAATGAAAAACTGTTTTTT